Below, 20 T cell receptor beta chains from the same sample are listed, as sequenced in a study of cytomegalovirus exposure and HLA in healthy donors. Researchers ran the PCR with 60 Vbeta and 13 Jbeta primers. The method was immunoSEQ multiplex PCR; TCRdb's version includes in-frame clones alone and lacks a portion of them. The table has around 130,000 clones, 61% seen once. Material for sequencing was PBMCs. The receptor set was obtained from a male donor in good health and CMV-seronegative.

This clone was seen a handful of times. The V gene is TRBV6-6, the J gene TRBJ1-5; 10 bases agree with TRBD1. The germline gives CDR1 MNHNY, CDR2 SVGAGI (reference sequence). The CDR3 has 16 residues. V was clipped by 3 bases and J by 6 bases; unmatched bases: 8. In DNA, the CDR3 is TGTGCCAGCAGTTATGGGGACAGGGGTTGGTTTCAGCCCCAGCATTTT. Encoded protein: CASSYGDRGWFQPQHF.

This clone turned up a few times. The chain is built from TRBV5-5 and TRBJ2-7; no firm D call. The ends were cut back, 4 bases at V and 4 bases at J, with 18 bases in the middle. CDR1 and CDR2 (germline): SGHKS, YYEKEE (reference sequence). This CDR3 region has 15 residues. The CDR3 reads CASSPAGLELYEQYF. The CDR3 nucleotides read TGTGCCAGCAGCCCCGCAGGATTAGAATTATACGAGCAGTACTTC.

This chain uses TRBV30 with TRBJ1-2; D is ambiguous. The CDR3 consists of 14 residues. Trimming left V 5 bases short and J 2 bases short, with 15 bases between. Germline CDR1 GTSNPN, CDR2 SVGIG (reference sequence). The CDR3: CAWASSPWNYGYTF. CDR3 nucleotides: TGTGCCTGGGCCAGTTCTCCCTGGAACTATGGCTACACCTTC.

The chain combines TRBV30 with TRBJ1-2; 8 nucleotides align to TRBD1. J gave up 2 bases and V 4 bases, and 0 bases lay outside the gene matches. The CDR3 is made up of 12 amino acids. CDR1 is GTSNPN and CDR2 is SVGIG in the germline V gene (reference sequence). CDR3 in amino acids: CAWTGGNYGYTF. The CDR3 DNA reads as TGTGCCTGGACAGGGGGCAACTATGGCTACACCTTC.

This clone has just a few counts. The chain links TRBV5-8 to TRBJ2-3, with unresolved D. The length of the CDR3 is 14 residues. V was cut by 2 bases and J by 5 bases, with 12 bases left in between. Germline lookup yields CDR1 SGHTS and CDR2 YDEGEE. The DNA of the CDR3 is TGTGCCAGCAGCTTAAGACGGGTCGGAGATACGCAGTATTTT. Protein: CASSLRRVGDTQYF.

V and J are TRBV19 and TRBJ2-2; D is unresolved. The CDR3 length is 11 residues. Trimming pared 6 bases from V and 6 bases from J, leaving 5 bases between. CDR1 and CDR2 from the germline V gene are LNHDA and SQIVND (reference sequence). The DNA of the CDR3 is TGTGCCAGTAGGGGCTCCGGGGAGCTGTTTTTT. Protein product: CASRGSGELFF.

This clone was recorded a few times. The chain combines TRBV6-5 with TRBJ2-5, with D maybe TRBD1 (6 bases). The V end was cut by 5 bases, the J end by 5 bases, with 15 bases between. The CDR3 extends over 14 amino acids. Germline assignment: CDR1 MNHEY and CDR2 SVGAGI. In DNA, the CDR3 is TGTGCCAGCAGTCGGGACAAAACCTGGGAGACCCAGTACTTC. It encodes CASSRDKTWETQYF.

The chain recombines TRBV27 with TRBJ1-2; D call uncertain. The V gene's germline CDR1 is MNHEY and CDR2 SMNVEV (reference sequence). V was shortened by 9 bases and J by 3 bases, with 11 bases between the two germline ends. This CDR3 is built from 12 residues. CDR3 coding DNA: TGTGCCAGTCGGCGGGAGGACTATGGCTACACCTTC. As protein: CASRREDYGYTF.

V usage is TRBV2 and J usage is TRBJ1-2; 8 bases align to TRBD1. This CDR3 spans 13 amino acids. Germline V gene sequence: CDR1 SNHLY, CDR2 FYNNEI. The CDR3 reads CAEGTGPGYGYTF. DNA of the CDR3: TGTGCGGAGGGGACAGGCCCCGGCTATGGCTACACCTTC.

The J gene is TRBJ1-3, the V gene TRBV11-1; 9 bases fit TRBD1. The CDR3 totals 12 residues. The V and J ends lost 6 bases and 8 bases, in that order; junction bases with no gene match: 2. Germline CDR1 reads SGHAT; CDR2 reads FQDESV (reference sequence). CDR3 DNA: TGTGCCAGCAGACGACAGGGGGACACCATATATTTT. Its translation: CASRRQGDTIYF.

The CDR3 loop reads CASSSDRNQPQHF. Written as DNA, the CDR3 is TGTGCCAGCAGCTCTGACAGGAATCAGCCCCAGCATTTT. J is TRBJ1-5 and V is TRBV7-2; D perhaps matches TRBD1 (6 bases). V was trimmed by 4 bases and J by 4 bases, leaving 8 bases between them. The CDR3 covers 13 residues. From germline, CDR1 is SGHTA and CDR2 FQGNSA.

V gene TRBV5-1 combines with J gene TRBJ2-2; TRBD1 agrees at 7 bases. The CDR3 totals 13 residues. J gave up 6 bases and V 4 bases, and 3 bases lay outside the gene matches. Germline CDR1 is SGHRS and CDR2 is YFSETQ. CDR3 loop: CASSPQGAGELFF. Here the CDR3 DNA reads TGCGCCAGCAGCCCCCAGGGGGCCGGGGAGCTGTTTTTT.

The chain carries TRBV11-2 and TRBJ1-2; the D gene is possibly TRBD1 (6 bases). The CDR3 loop spans 15 amino acids. Trimming took 5 bases from V and 5 from J, leaving 18 bases between them. Germline assignment: CDR1 SGHAT and CDR2 FQNNGV. The CDR3 DNA reads as TGTGCCAGCAGCCCATCGGGGGGGGCGAGTTATGGCTACACCTTC. Encoded protein: CASSPSGGASYGYTF.

This rearrangement joins TRBV5-4 to TRBJ2-6, with a tentative D call TRBD1 (5 bases). CDR3 length: 16 residues. Germline values: CDR1 SGHNT, CDR2 YYREEE (reference sequence). The V and J ends lost 3 bases and 0 bases respectively, with 10 bases between them. CDR3 sequence: CASSSDRVSGANVLTF. Written as DNA, the CDR3 is TGTGCCAGCAGCTCCGACAGAGTCTCTGGGGCCAACGTCCTGACTTTC.

The chain is built from TRBV19 and TRBJ2-1, with 9 nucleotides matching TRBD1. The J segment lost 4 bases and the V segment lost 10 bases, leaving 2 bases of the junction unmatched. The CDR3 contains 12 residues. The germline V gene has CDR1 LNHDA and CDR2 SQIVND (reference sequence). The CDR3 spells CATGTGYNEQFF. The CDR3 nucleotides read TGTGCCACCGGGACAGGGTACAATGAGCAGTTCTTC.

The chain carries TRBV4-1 and TRBJ1-2; D not resolved. This CDR3 has 13 amino acids. Germline values: CDR1 MGHRA, CDR2 YSYEKL. V was pared by 8 bases and J by 4 bases, with 14 bases between. CDR3 nucleotide sequence: TGCGCCAGCTCTGGGAGCCCGACCTATGGCTACACCTTC. Amino acid sequence: CASSGSPTYGYTF.

The table lists this clone with a few counts. The rearrangement uses TRBV7-8 and TRBJ2-2, with a weak D call TRBD1 (5 bases). The CDR3 covers 16 residues. V lost 1 base to trimming and J lost 3 bases, with 12 bases between them. Germline values: CDR1 SGHVS, CDR2 FQNEAQ. Here the CDR3 reads CASSLVLGRHTGELFF. CDR3 nucleotides: TGTGCCAGCAGCTTAGTTTTGGGGCGGCACACCGGGGAGCTGTTTTTT.

This clone was seen only a few times. The chain couples TRBV6-6 to TRBJ1-1; perhaps TRBD1 as D (6 bases). The V end lost 7 bases, the J end lost 7 bases, and 19 bases lay between the germline ends. The V gene's germline CDR1 is MNHNY and CDR2 SVGAGI (reference sequence). CDR3 length: 14 amino acids. CDR3 residues: CASTLTGGGYEAFF. The CDR3 bases are TGTGCCAGCACCCTTACTGGGGGCGGGTATGAAGCTTTCTTT.

Only a few counts were recorded for this clone. CDR3 bases: TGTGCCAGCAGCATCCGGGACAGGGGGCATCTCCTCCACTTT. It is translated as CASSIRDRGHLLHF. The V call is TRBV13, the J call TRBJ1-6, with 12 bases matching TRBD1. J was trimmed by 15 bases and V by 5 bases; bases with no gene match: 8. From germline, CDR1 is PRHDT and CDR2 FYEKMQ (reference sequence). The CDR3 length is 14 residues.

V gene TRBV23-1 combines with J gene TRBJ1-1; 7 nucleotides line up with TRBD1. TRBV23-1 is an ORF, with its function uncertain. The CDR3 runs to 17 residues. J was trimmed by 0 bases and V by 6 bases; bases with no gene match: 13. The CDR3 protein is CASSRPGQNKMNTEAFF. The CDR3 DNA sequence: TGCGCCAGCAGCAGACCGGGACAGAATAAAATGAACACTGAAGCTTTCTTT.